Here is one T cell receptor (beta chain) with its context. The antigen remains undetermined. This sample was included in a study of cytomegalovirus exposure and HLA in healthy donors. The study's findings and limits: Highest at DRB1 and lowest at HLA-C, TCR association rates differed among HLA loci in a later analysis. A link between a missense DCLRE1C variant and TCR beta V- and J-gene trimming emerged from a later analysis.

The V gene lost 4 bases and the J gene lost 2 bases, with 10 bases spanning the gap. Germline CDR1 is SGHRS and CDR2 is YFSETQ. The CDR3 spans 15 residues. The PCR employed 60 Vbeta primers together with 13 Jbeta primers. Profiling relied on immunoSEQ multiplex PCR, and the TCRdb table lists in-frame clones only, not all of them. This table holds roughly 90,000 clones, about 68% found once. This TCR came from a man aged 25-45 years in good health and CMV-seropositive. Source material: PBMCs. The chain employs TRBV5-1 and TRBJ2-6; possibly TRBD1 for D (6 bases). CDR3 nucleotide sequence: TGCGCCAGCAGCATACAGGGAACTGGGGCCAACGTCCTGACTTTC. This gives the protein CASSIQGTGANVLTF.